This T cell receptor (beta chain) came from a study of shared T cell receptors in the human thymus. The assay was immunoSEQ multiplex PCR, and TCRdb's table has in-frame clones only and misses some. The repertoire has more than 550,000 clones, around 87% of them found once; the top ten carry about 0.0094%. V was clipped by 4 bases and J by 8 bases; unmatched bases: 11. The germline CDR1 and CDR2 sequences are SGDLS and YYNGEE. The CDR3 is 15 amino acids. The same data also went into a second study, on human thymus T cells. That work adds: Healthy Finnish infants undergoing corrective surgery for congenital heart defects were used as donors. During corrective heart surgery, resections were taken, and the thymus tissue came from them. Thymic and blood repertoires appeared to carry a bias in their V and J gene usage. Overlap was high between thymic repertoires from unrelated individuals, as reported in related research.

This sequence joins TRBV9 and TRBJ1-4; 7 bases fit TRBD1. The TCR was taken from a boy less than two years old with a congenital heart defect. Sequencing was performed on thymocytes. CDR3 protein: CASSRGQFLEEKLFF. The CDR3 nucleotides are TGTGCCAGCAGCAGGGGGCAGTTTTTGGAGGAAAAACTGTTTTTT.